A single sample is the source of the 10 T cell receptor beta chains below, sequenced in a study of blood T cell repertoires in COVID-19. Only in-frame clones appear in the TCRdb table, and some are missing; sequencing was by immunoSEQ multiplex PCR. The table records about 260,000 clones, about nine tenths of them present only once. The sample was peripheral blood. These receptors originate from a person aged 18-29 years with COVID-19, enrolled during active disease.

V is TRBV15 and J is TRBJ1-2, with 9 positions matching TRBD1. This CDR3 has 15 residues. The V gene's germline CDR1 is LNHNV and CDR2 YYDKDF (reference sequence). V dropped 0 bases and J dropped 5; count of bases not matched to a gene: 4. CDR3 nucleotide sequence: TGTGCCACCAGCAGAGAGGTCGGGACAGGGTATGGCTACACCTTC. It encodes CATSREVGTGYGYTF.

This clone was found once. The J gene is TRBJ2-5, the V gene TRBV10-3; D is unresolved. With 4 bases removed from V and 0 bases from J, the gap between germline ends came to 3 bases. Germline V gives CDR1 ENHRY, CDR2 SYGVKD. This CDR3 is 12 amino acids long. CDR3 sequence (DNA): TGTGCCATCAGTGTTAACCAAGAGACCCAGTACTTC. Translation: CAISVNQETQYF.

Details on this clone: The CDR3 carries no conserved terminal phenylalanine or tryptophan, so it likely arises from a read error. The DNA is left out, because the CDR3 cannot be placed on it with certainty; the CDR3 is given as TCRdb lists it. The CDR3 protein is CATSRDRPGI. V and J are TRBV15 and TRBJ1-1; the table calls TRBD1, which could not be checked here. The CDR3 spans 10 residues, counting both ends. Germline CDR1 and CDR2: LNHNV and YYDKDF (reference sequence).

V usage is TRBV19 and J usage is TRBJ2-1; perhaps TRBD1 as D (6 bases). V lost 3 bases and J 6 bases, leaving 15 bases between the germline ends. The CDR3 is 15 amino acids. The germline V gene has CDR1 LNHDA and CDR2 SQIVND (reference sequence). As DNA, the CDR3 is TGTGCCAGTAGTATTGGAGTTGTCAGGGGCAATGAGCAGTTCTTC. Encoded protein: CASSIGVVRGNEQFF. Complete variable domain (other parts from reference TRBV19 and TRBJ2-1): DGGITQSPKYLFRKEGQNVTLSCEQNLNHDAMYWYRQDPGQGLRLIYYSQIVNDFQKGDIAEGYSVSREKKESFPLTVTSAQKNPTAFYLCASSIGVVRGNEQFFGPGTRLTVL.

The chain has TRBV11-2 and TRBJ2-1, with TRBD2 identical over 7 bases. The germline V gene encodes CDR1 SGHAT and CDR2 FQNNGV. The CDR3 covers 16 residues. With 2 bases clipped from V and 2 bases from J, the junction kept 6 bases outside the gene matches. For the CDR3, the DNA is TGTGCCAGCAGCTTACAATCTGCGGGGGCCTACAATGAGCAGTTCTTC. Its protein product is CASSLQSAGAYNEQFF.

This rearrangement joins TRBV6-4 to TRBJ2-3; 10 positions agree with TRBD2. Unmatched junction bases numbered 4, after V lost 2 bases and J lost 2 bases. Germline values: CDR1 MRHNA, CDR2 SNTAGT. This CDR3 spans 16 amino acids. This chain's CDR3 is CASSDTAGGYTDTQYF. The CDR3 DNA follows: TGTGCCAGCAGTGACACAGCGGGAGGGTACACAGATACGCAGTATTTT.

The CDR3 region is CASLKGRVNEKLFF. CDR3 nucleotides: TGTGCCAGTTTGAAGGGCAGGGTTAATGAAAAACTGTTTTTT. The rearrangement links TRBV2 to TRBJ1-4; D is possibly TRBD1 (5 bases). With 9 bases removed from V and 4 bases from J, the gap between germline ends came to 15 bases. CDR1 and CDR2 from the germline V gene are SNHLY and FYNNEI. This CDR3 comprises 14 residues.

The genes are TRBV25-1 and TRBJ1-1; the D is unclear. Trimming took off 3 bases at V and 6 bases at J, with 17 bases between the two ends. The CDR3 has 15 residues. CDR1 is MGHDK, CDR2 SYGVNS, per germline. The CDR3: CASSDRGGQSAEAFF. As DNA, the CDR3 is TGTGCCAGCAGTGATCGCGGAGGGCAGTCAGCTGAAGCTTTCTTT.

The chain carries TRBV7-9 and TRBJ2-1, with D possibly being TRBD1 (6 bases). The CDR3 sequence is 15 residues long. Germline V gene sequence: CDR1 SEHNR, CDR2 FQNEAQ (reference sequence). V was trimmed by 4 bases and J by 1 base, leaving 11 bases between them. This CDR3 reads CASSSDRWSYNEQFF. The CDR3 DNA follows: TGTGCCAGCAGCTCCGACAGGTGGTCCTACAATGAGCAGTTCTTC.

V usage is TRBV20-1 and J usage is TRBJ2-1; 8 nucleotides line up with TRBD2. This CDR3 spans 11 amino acids. CDR1 is DFQATT, CDR2 SNEGSKA, per germline (reference sequence). Trimming cost V 5 bases and J 8 bases; bases outside gene matches: 2. The CDR3 DNA reads as TGCAGTGCTCGGGAGGGTCATGAGCAGTTCTTC. This translates into CSAREGHEQFF.